The T cell receptor (beta chain) described here comes from a study of human T cells and chemical hapten exposure. Study-wide context: DPC at 2% was the sensitizing agent, placed on roughly 2 cm by roughly 2 cm of upper inner arm skin. Study-wide results and limits: The count of PT1 expanded TCRs correlated positively with patch test score.

Within the library, unique molecular identifiers were attached to each individual cDNA molecule. One entry per CDR3 protein results from TCRdb running MiXCR on the RACE reads. Of approximately 120,000 distinct CDR3 sequences detected, 9.2% appear once; the ten largest clones hold 3% to 4%. Time point defined: patch test 2, 6 weeks after DPC sensitization. The treatment: therapeutic diphenylcyclopropenone sensitization with weekly scalp DPC. Researchers extracted total RNA from unfractionated whole blood. This clonotype was picked up many times. What it binds is not known. This specimen consisted of whole blood, obtained in connection with sensitization to the hapten diphenylcyclopropenone (DPC). This clonotype was obtained from a middle-aged woman with alopecia areata. Some clones in this sample may be carry-over from other donors' samples.

The CDR3 DNA is TGTGCCAGCAGTCCTCGGACGCGAACTGGGGGCGAGCAGTACTTC. This translates into CASSPRTRTGGEQYF. The V gene is TRBV6-5, the J gene TRBJ2-7; D may be TRBD1 or TRBD2 (5 bases each). CDR3 length: 15 residues. Trimming pared 5 bases from V and 6 bases from J, leaving 20 bases between. CDR1 and CDR2 from the germline V gene are MNHEY and SVGAGI.